The sequence of this TCR beta chain was determined in a study of T cell repertoires in cytomegalovirus infection (dated by TCRdb to between 2018 and 2021). Context from the whole study: The peptide stimulations were aimed at well-studied HLA-B-restricted epitopes as well as recently identified HLA-C-restricted CMV epitopes, whose presentation resists viral immunomodulation. Because public TCR beta signatures pointed to carriage of CMV infection together with the matching HLA type, the HLA type of each donor mattered for the analysis. The investigation overall reported the following: Cumulative frequency of public TCR beta family members discriminated carriers of CMV infection plus the relevant HLA type in this cohort and an independent roughly 320-donor cohort. The ex vivo response was dominated by HLA-C-restricted CMV-specific TCR beta clonotypes, which also provided the single most frequent clonotype in two of eight donors.

This specimen's treatment or condition label, interpreted: in vitro stimulation with specific CMV peptide epitopes to enrich CMV-specific T cells. This clonotype turned up a few times. Its antigen has not been determined. Nothing much larger sits one base from this clone, and base qualities are not available. Sequences MNHEY (CDR1) and SMNVEV (CDR2) are obtained from the germline V gene (reference sequence). The CDR3 holds 15 amino acids from the cysteine to the phenylalanine. CDR3 DNA is the only sequence kept; it has 45 bases, read in frame from the first base. Ends trimmed: V by 5 bases, J by 1 base; bases unmatched to a gene: 7. TCRdb lists the instrument as Illumina HiSeq 1500. Through fastp at Q25 and MiXCR, TCRdb rebuilt clones from the public reads, retaining in-frame beta chains. Identical CDR3 proteins give one entry, which carries the most common genes and DNA. This sample has under 850,000 distinct CDR3 sequences in its table, and about 30% of those were observed once. Of the sample, over 15% falls within the top ten clones.

The specimen comprised cultured PBMCs, sampled from culture after CMV antigen stimulation. The chain employs TRBV27 and TRBJ2-7; TRBD2 aligns with 8 central bases. The clonotype originates from a human donor in good health (CMV status not recorded). Some clones in this sample may be carry-over from other donors' samples. The CDR3 loop reads CASSRSGGRSYEQYF. The nucleotide sequence is TGTGCCAGCAGTCGCAGCGGGGGACGATCCTACGAGCAGTACTTC.